This TCR beta chain derives from a study of cytomegalovirus exposure and HLA in healthy donors. General study findings and limits: TCR beta chain V- and J-gene trimming was linked, in a later analysis, to a missense variant in DCLRE1C.

The PCR ran on 60 Vbeta and 13 Jbeta primers. Original handling: Unique TCR beta chains totaled approximately 83 million in a later count, with approximately 11 million of them shared. The method was immunoSEQ multiplex PCR; TCRdb's version includes in-frame clones alone and lacks a portion of them. The V and J calls and clone size are taken from that table; D and trimming were inferred from the DNA. This sample has about 170,000 clones, with 80% to 85% found just once. As to this clone: No antigen is known for it.

CDR1 is MNHEY and CDR2 is SMNVEV in the germline V gene (reference sequence). V lost 3 bases and J lost 9; bases outside the gene matches: 5. The CDR3 sequence is 14 residues long. Material: PBMCs. The TCR was taken from a male donor in good health and CMV-seronegative. V is TRBV27 and J is TRBJ1-6; 7 nucleotides line up with TRBD1. CDR3 sequence (DNA): TGTGCCAGCAGTTTCCAACAGGGGACTTCACCCCTCCACTTT. This encodes CASSFQQGTSPLHF.